These 23 T cell receptor beta chains originate from one sample sequenced in a study of blood T cell repertoires in COVID-19. Generated by immunoSEQ multiplex PCR, the TCRdb table keeps only in-frame clones and is missing some. There are tens of thousands of clones in the sample; 93% occur only once, and about 0.86% lies in the top ten. The sample was peripheral blood. Receptors were obtained from a male donor with active COVID-19.

This sequence joins TRBV6-5 and TRBJ1-2, with 9 bases that match TRBD1. The trim removed 2 bases at V and 8 bases at J, leaving 9 bases unmatched. The CDR3 consists of 15 residues. Germline lookup yields CDR1 MNHEY and CDR2 SVGAGI. The CDR3 DNA is TGTGCCAGCAGTTACCGACGGGACAGGGTGTGGGGCTACACCTTC. Translated, it gives CASSYRRDRVWGYTF.

This clone was observed once. The chain recombines TRBV6-5 with TRBJ1-5; 7 bases map to TRBD1. The CDR3 totals 15 residues. The V gene's germline CDR1 is MNHEY and CDR2 SVGAGI. V was clipped by 7 bases and J by 5 bases; unmatched bases: 11. CDR3 nucleotides: TGTGCCAGCAATACCCCCCGGGACAGAGATCAGCCCCAGCATTTT. Translating gives CASNTPRDRDQPQHF.

The J gene is TRBJ1-2, the V gene TRBV7-9; D ambiguous. Germline values: CDR1 SEHNR, CDR2 FQNEAQ (reference sequence). The V end was cut by 1 base, the J end by 4 bases, with 10 bases between. CDR3 length: 14 amino acids. CDR3 loop: CASSLVSPVYGYTF. CDR3 nucleotides: TGTGCCAGCAGCTTAGTGTCGCCAGTCTATGGCTACACCTTC. Together with reference TRBV7-9 and TRBJ1-2, the CDR3 gives the full variable domain: DTGVSQNPRHKITKRGQNVTFRCDPISEHNRLYWYRQTLGQGPEFLTYFQNEAQLEKSRLLSDRFSAERPKGSFSTLEIQRTEQGDSAMYLCASSLVSPVYGYTFGSGTRLTVV.

V and J are TRBV19 and TRBJ1-2, with D tentatively TRBD1 (5 bases). Germline CDR1 is LNHDA and CDR2 is SQIVND (reference sequence). The CDR3 consists of 15 residues. The germline V and J ends were trimmed by 3 bases and 8 bases, with 19 bases remaining between them. The CDR3 sequence is CASSMRQGNFGGYTF. In nucleotides, the CDR3 is TGTGCCAGTAGTATGCGCCAGGGAAATTTTGGCGGCTACACCTTC.

The chain is built from TRBV7-3 and TRBJ2-3; 10 bases are a match to TRBD2. Germline V gene sequence: CDR1 SGHTA, CDR2 FQGTGA. Trimming cost V 5 bases and J 2 bases; bases outside gene matches: 10. The CDR3 totals 17 residues. Written as DNA, the CDR3 is TGTGCCAGCAGCCCCGGGTGGCTAGCGGGGGACACAGATACGCAGTATTTT. Its translation is CASSPGWLAGDTDTQYF.

The chain employs TRBV9 and TRBJ1-2; tentative D call: TRBD1 (5 bases). The germline CDR1 and CDR2 sequences are SGDLS and YYNGEE. Trimming took off 3 bases at V and 9 bases at J, with 24 bases between the two ends. The CDR3 loop spans 16 amino acids. The DNA for the CDR3 is TGTGCCAGCAGCGCCTCTCGGTGGGGCAGGACTAGCAGCTACACCTTC. This sequence encodes CASSASRWGRTSSYTF.

The gene calls are TRBV5-6 and TRBJ2-3, with D perhaps matching TRBD2 (7 bases). Germline loops: CDR1 SGHDT, CDR2 YYEEEE. Deletions cut 2 bases from V and 7 bases from J, with 17 bases between. This CDR3 contains 15 residues. CDR3 sequence: CASSLMGGGDHTQYF. CDR3 DNA sequence: TGTGCCAGCAGCTTAATGGGCGGGGGCGATCATACGCAGTATTTT.

The chain employs TRBV9 and TRBJ2-1; TRBD2 agrees at 9 bases. Germline trimming cut 4 bases from V and 5 bases from J; bases unmatched to any gene: 7. CDR3 length: 15 amino acids. Per germline, CDR1 SGDLS and CDR2 YYNGEE. The CDR3 nucleotides are TGTGCCAGCAGCTCCTGGACTAGCGACAACAATGAGCAGTTCTTC. It translates to CASSSWTSDNNEQFF.

This chain joins TRBV7-9 and TRBJ1-6; possibly TRBD1 for D (5 bases). The germline V gene encodes CDR1 SEHNR and CDR2 FQNEAQ (reference sequence). CDR3 length equals 14 residues. Trimming removed 6 bases at V and 10 bases at J, with 16 bases between. The CDR3 DNA follows: TGTGCCAGCAGACTCGGGGGAGGGCAATCACCCCTCCACTTT. Residues: CASRLGGGQSPLHF.

This sequence joins TRBV11-3 and TRBJ2-1; TRBD1 might be the D (5 bases). Germline V CDR1 and CDR2: SGHNT, YENEEA. CDR3 length: 16 amino acids. Trimming took off 3 bases at V and 2 bases at J, with 14 bases between the two ends. CDR3 sequence: CASSFRQTDTYNEQFF. Written as DNA, the CDR3 is TGTGCCAGCAGCTTCCGACAGACGGATACCTACAATGAGCAGTTCTTC.

The gene calls are TRBV7-2 and TRBJ2-5, with TRBD2 matching over 15 bases. V shed 5 bases, J shed 3 bases, and the junction held 7 bases outside the gene matches. Germline CDR1 and CDR2: SGHTA and FQGNSA. The CDR3 runs to 17 residues. CDR3: CASSPGLAGGPEETQYF. The CDR3 nucleotides are TGTGCCAGCAGCCCCGGACTAGCGGGGGGGCCGGAAGAGACCCAGTACTTC.

This chain links TRBV5-4 with TRBJ1-2; possibly TRBD1 for D (5 bases). This CDR3 comprises 13 residues. Trimming pared 4 bases from V and 7 bases from J, leaving 14 bases between. Germline V gene lookup returns CDR1 SGHNT and CDR2 YYREEE (reference sequence). This CDR3 reads CASSPGGTGGYTF. In nucleotides, the CDR3 is TGTGCCAGCAGCCCGGGGGGGACGGGTGGCTACACCTTC.

The CDR3 reads CASSRFRDRVAEQFF. For the CDR3, the DNA is TGTGCCAGCAGCCGATTCCGGGACAGGGTGGCTGAGCAGTTCTTC. V gene TRBV7-9 combines with J gene TRBJ2-1; 9 bases map to TRBD1. The CDR3 totals 15 residues. CDR1 SEHNR and CDR2 FQNEAQ come from the germline V gene (reference sequence). The V and J ends lost 5 bases and 9 bases, in that order; junction bases with no gene match: 11. Together with reference TRBV7-9 and TRBJ2-1, the CDR3 gives the full variable domain: DTGVSQNPRHKITKRGQNVTFRCDPISEHNRLYWYRQTLGQGPEFLTYFQNEAQLEKSRLLSDRFSAERPKGSFSTLEIQRTEQGDSAMYLCASSRFRDRVAEQFFGPGTRLTVL.

This chain connects TRBV7-6 to TRBJ2-7, with no clear D. Germline CDR1 is SGHVS and CDR2 is FNYEAQ. The ends were cut back, 0 bases at V and 0 bases at J, with 3 bases in the middle. The CDR3 is 13 residues long. CDR3 in DNA: TGTGCCAGCAGCTTAGCCGGCTCCTACGAGCAGTACTTC. As protein: CASSLAGSYEQYF.

This chain links TRBV28 with TRBJ1-6; 9 bases are a match to TRBD1. The germline V gene encodes CDR1 MDHEN and CDR2 SYDVKM. V shed 4 bases, J shed 10 bases, and the junction held 11 bases outside the gene matches. The CDR3 is made up of 16 amino acids. The CDR3 region is CASSSTTGTGKSPLHF. CDR3 coding DNA: TGTGCCAGCAGTTCTACAACCGGGACAGGGAAGTCACCCCTCCACTTT.

This chain joins TRBV28 and TRBJ1-6, with D unresolved. The CDR3 loop spans 16 amino acids. Trimming took off 1 base at V and 3 bases at J, with 10 bases between the two ends. CDR1 is MDHEN and CDR2 is SYDVKM in the germline V gene. CDR3 residues: CASSLYRSGYNSPLHF. The CDR3 nucleotides read TGTGCCAGCAGTTTATACCGTTCGGGCTATAATTCACCCCTCCACTTT.

V gene TRBV5-1 combines with J gene TRBJ1-1; tentative D call: TRBD1 (5 bases). Trimming took off 0 bases at V and 5 bases at J, with 8 bases between the two ends. The length of the CDR3 is 13 residues. Looked up from germline, CDR1 is SGHRS and CDR2 is YFSETQ. The CDR3 sequence is CASSLGGSTEAFF. CDR3 bases: TGCGCCAGCAGCTTGGGGGGCTCGACTGAAGCTTTCTTT.

The chain recombines TRBV11-2 with TRBJ1-3; TRBD1 agrees at 9 bases. Germline CDR1 is SGHAT and CDR2 is FQNNGV. V gave up 5 bases and J gave up 9 bases; unmatched junction bases: 11. CDR3 length: 15 amino acids. The CDR3 reads CASSLRTGASFTIYF. The CDR3 nucleotides read TGTGCCAGCAGCCTCCGGACAGGGGCATCTTTCACCATATATTTT.

The chain joins TRBV6-5 to TRBJ1-2; D is ambiguous. Trimming shortened V by 0 bases and J by 4 bases, and 15 bases separated the two germline ends. Germline assignment: CDR1 MNHEY and CDR2 SVGAGI. The CDR3 is 16 amino acids. The chain's CDR3 is CASSYSSTTRIYGYTF. For the CDR3, the DNA is TGTGCCAGCAGTTACTCGTCTACAACGAGGATCTATGGCTACACCTTC.

This chain joins TRBV12-3 or TRBV12-4 and TRBJ1-1; no clear D gene. This CDR3 spans 13 amino acids. V dropped 3 bases and J dropped 6 bases, with 11 bases sitting between them. CDR3 nucleotides: TGTGCCAGCAGTTTGTTAGCGGGCTCTGAAGCTTTCTTT. It translates to CASSLLAGSEAFF.

The chain links TRBV6-1 to TRBJ1-1; D might be TRBD1 (5 bases). CDR3 size: 16 residues. V was trimmed by 3 bases and J by 5 bases, leaving 19 bases between them. Germline values: CDR1 MNHNS, CDR2 SASEGT. CDR3 loop: CASSDFISVRATEAFF. DNA for the CDR3: TGTGCCAGCAGTGATTTTATCTCGGTCAGGGCGACTGAAGCTTTCTTT.

The CDR3 bases are TGTGCCAGTAATATCTACTCTGGAAACACCATATATTTT. The encoded protein is CASNIYSGNTIYF. V usage is TRBV19 and J usage is TRBJ1-3, with unresolved D. Trimming removed 7 bases at V and 0 bases at J, with 7 bases between. The CDR3 has 13 amino acids. Germline CDR1 and CDR2: LNHDA and SQIVND (reference sequence).

The gene calls are TRBV15 and TRBJ1-5, with D possibly matching TRBD1 (6 bases). The V and J ends lost 3 bases and 4 bases respectively, with 13 bases between them. Germline V gene sequence: CDR1 LNHNV, CDR2 YYDKDF (reference sequence). This CDR3 is built from 15 residues. The CDR3 protein is CATSSNRVRNQPQHF. CDR3 coding DNA: TGTGCCACCAGCAGCAACAGGGTTCGTAATCAGCCCCAGCATTTT.